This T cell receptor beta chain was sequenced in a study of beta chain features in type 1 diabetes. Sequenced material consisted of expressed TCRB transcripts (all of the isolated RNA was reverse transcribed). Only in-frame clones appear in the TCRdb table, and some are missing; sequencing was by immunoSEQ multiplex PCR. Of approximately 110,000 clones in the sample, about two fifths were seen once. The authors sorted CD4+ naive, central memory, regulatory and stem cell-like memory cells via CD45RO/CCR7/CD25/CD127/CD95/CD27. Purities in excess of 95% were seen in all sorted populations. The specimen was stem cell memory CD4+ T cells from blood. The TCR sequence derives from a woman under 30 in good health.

The CDR3 region is CASRSWARYNEQFF. CDR3 DNA sequence: TGTGCCAGTAGGTCGTGGGCCCGGTACAATGAGCAGTTCTTC. The chain carries TRBV19 and TRBJ2-1; no clear D gene. The CDR3 contains 14 residues. The V end lost 6 bases, the J end lost 4 bases, and 13 bases lay between the germline ends. From germline, CDR1 is LNHDA and CDR2 SQIVND (reference sequence).